This T cell receptor beta chain was documented in a study of T cells after yellow fever vaccination. In regard to this clonotype: Its antigen is unknown.

General study results and limits: A weaker but faster secondary response was observed, peaking on day 5 versus 15.

Germline V gene lookup returns CDR1 SGHRS and CDR2 YFSETQ. Trimming took 4 bases from V and 4 from J; bases not matched to a gene: 6. This CDR3 region has 14 residues. One entry per CDR3 protein, called by TCRdb with MiXCR from the 5' RACE reads. Among almost 70,000 distinct CDR3 sequences listed, 5.5% to 7.5% were seen once. The sequence derives from a man aged 18 to 29 who received the YFV17D yellow fever vaccine. J is TRBJ2-5 and V is TRBV5-1; TRBD1 matches at 8 bases. Material: CD4+ T cells sorted from PBMCs, obtained around 14 days after the first yellow fever vaccination. The CDR3 is CASSATGVTETQYF. The CDR3 DNA sequence: TGCGCCAGCAGCGCGACAGGGGTGACAGAGACCCAGTACTTC.